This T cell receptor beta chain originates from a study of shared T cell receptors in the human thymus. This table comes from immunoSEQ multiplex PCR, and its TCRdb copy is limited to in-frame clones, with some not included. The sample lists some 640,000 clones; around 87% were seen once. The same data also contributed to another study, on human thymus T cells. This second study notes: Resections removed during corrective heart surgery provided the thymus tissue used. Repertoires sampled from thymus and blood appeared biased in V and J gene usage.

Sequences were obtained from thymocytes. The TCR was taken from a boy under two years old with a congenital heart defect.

CDR3 DNA: TGTGCCAGCACCCCCCCGGGACAGGGTATTTATCAGCCCCAGCATTTT. It translates to CASTPPGQGIYQPQHF. The rearrangement links TRBV28 to TRBJ1-5; 9 bases agree with TRBD1. The junction had 12 bases not matched to a gene; V was cut back by 7 bases and J by 5 bases. This CDR3 comprises 16 residues. Germline V gene lookup returns CDR1 MDHEN and CDR2 SYDVKM.